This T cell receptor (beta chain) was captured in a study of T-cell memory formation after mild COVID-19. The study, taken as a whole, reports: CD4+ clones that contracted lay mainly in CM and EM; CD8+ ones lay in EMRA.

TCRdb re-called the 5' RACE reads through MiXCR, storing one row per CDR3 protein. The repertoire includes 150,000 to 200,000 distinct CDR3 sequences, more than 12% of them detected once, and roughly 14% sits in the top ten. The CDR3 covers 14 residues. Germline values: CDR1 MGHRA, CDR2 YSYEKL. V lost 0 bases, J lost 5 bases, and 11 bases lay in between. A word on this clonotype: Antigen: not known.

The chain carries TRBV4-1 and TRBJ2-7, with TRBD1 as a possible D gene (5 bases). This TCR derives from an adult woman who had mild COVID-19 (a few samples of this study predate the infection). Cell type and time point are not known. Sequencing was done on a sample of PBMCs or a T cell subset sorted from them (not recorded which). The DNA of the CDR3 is TGCGCCAGCAGCCAAGACACAGGTCCGCACGAGCAGTACTTC. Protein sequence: CASSQDTGPHEQYF.